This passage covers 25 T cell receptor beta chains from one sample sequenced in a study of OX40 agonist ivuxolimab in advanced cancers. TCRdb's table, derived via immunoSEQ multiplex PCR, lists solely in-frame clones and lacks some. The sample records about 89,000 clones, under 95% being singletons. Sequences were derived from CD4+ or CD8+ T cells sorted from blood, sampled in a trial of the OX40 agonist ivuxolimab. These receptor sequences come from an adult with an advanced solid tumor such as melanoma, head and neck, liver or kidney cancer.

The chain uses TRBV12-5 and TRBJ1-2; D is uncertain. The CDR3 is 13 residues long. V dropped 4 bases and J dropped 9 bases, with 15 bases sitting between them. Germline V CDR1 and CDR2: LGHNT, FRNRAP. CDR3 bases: TGTGCTAGTGGTTCCTCTCTCGGAGGACGCTACACCTTC. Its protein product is CASGSSLGGRYTF.

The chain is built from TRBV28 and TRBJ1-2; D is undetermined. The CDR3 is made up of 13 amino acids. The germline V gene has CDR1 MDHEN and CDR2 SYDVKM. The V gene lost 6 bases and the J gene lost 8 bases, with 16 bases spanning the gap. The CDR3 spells CASSRLKVGGYTF. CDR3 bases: TGTGCCAGCAGCCGCCTGAAAGTTGGGGGCTACACCTTC.

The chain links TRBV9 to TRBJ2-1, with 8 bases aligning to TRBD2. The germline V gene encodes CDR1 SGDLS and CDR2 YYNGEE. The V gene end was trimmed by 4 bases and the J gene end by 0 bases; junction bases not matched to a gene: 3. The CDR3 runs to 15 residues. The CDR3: CASSYSGVSYNEQFF. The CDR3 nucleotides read TGTGCCAGCAGCTATAGCGGGGTCTCCTACAATGAGCAGTTCTTC.

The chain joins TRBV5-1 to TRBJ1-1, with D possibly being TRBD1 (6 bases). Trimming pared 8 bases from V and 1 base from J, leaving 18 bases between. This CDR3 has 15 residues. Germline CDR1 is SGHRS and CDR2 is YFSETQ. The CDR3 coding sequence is TGCGCCAGGGGGGCCTTCGGGTATCGGAACACTGAAGCTTTCTTT. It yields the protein CARGAFGYRNTEAFF.

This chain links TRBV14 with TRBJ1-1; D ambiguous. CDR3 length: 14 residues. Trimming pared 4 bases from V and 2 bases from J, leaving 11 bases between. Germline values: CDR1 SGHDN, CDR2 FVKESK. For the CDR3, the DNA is TGTGCCAGCAGCCCACGACTCACCAACACTGAAGCTTTCTTT. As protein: CASSPRLTNTEAFF.

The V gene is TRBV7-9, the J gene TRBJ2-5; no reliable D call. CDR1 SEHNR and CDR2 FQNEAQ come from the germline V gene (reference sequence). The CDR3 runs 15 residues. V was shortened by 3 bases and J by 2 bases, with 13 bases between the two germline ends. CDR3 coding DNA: TGTGCCAGCAGCTTGACTGAGACACAACAAGAGACCCAGTACTTC. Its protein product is CASSLTETQQETQYF.

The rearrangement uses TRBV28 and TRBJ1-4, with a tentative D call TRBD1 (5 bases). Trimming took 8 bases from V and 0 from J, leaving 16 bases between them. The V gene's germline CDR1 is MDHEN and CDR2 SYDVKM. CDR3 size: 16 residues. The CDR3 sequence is CASLGDHTTTNEKLFF. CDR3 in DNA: TGTGCCAGCCTAGGGGACCATACTACAACTAATGAAAAACTGTTTTTT.

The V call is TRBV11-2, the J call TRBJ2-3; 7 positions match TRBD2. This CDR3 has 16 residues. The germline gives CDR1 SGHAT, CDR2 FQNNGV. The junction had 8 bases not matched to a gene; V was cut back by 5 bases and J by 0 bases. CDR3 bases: TGTGCCAGCAGCCCGTGGCTAGCGGAAAGCACAGATACGCAGTATTTT. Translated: CASSPWLAESTDTQYF. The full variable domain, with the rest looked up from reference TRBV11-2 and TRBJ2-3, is EAGVAQSPRYKIIEKRQSVAFWCNPISGHATLYWYQQILGQGPKLLIQFQNNGVVDDSQLPKDRFSAERLKGVDSTLKIQPAKLEDSAVYLCASSPWLAESTDTQYFGPGTRLTVL.

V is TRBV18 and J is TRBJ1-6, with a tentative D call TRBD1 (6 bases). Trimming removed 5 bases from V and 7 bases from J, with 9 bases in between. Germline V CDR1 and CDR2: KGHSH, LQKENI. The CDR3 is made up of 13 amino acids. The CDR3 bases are TGTGCCAGCTCAGACAGGATCAATTCACCCCTCCACTTT. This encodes CASSDRINSPLHF.

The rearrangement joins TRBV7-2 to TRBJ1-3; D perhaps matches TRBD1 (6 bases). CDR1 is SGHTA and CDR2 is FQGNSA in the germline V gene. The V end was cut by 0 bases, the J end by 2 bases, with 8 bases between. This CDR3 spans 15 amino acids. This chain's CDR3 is CASSLAGAPGNTIYF. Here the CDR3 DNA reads TGTGCCAGCAGCTTAGCGGGGGCACCTGGAAACACCATATATTTT.

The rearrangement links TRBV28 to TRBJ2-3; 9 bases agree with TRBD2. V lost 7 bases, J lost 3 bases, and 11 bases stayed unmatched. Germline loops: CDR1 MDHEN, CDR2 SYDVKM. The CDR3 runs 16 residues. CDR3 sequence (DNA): TGTGCCAGCACCCCTGCCGGGACTAGCTATACAGATACGCAGTATTTT. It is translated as CASTPAGTSYTDTQYF.

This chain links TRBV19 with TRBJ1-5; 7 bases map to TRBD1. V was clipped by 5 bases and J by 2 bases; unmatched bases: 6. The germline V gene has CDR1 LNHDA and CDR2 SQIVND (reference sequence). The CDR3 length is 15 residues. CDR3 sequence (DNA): TGTGCCAGTAGTTCCGGCAGGGGGGGCAATCAGCCCCAGCATTTT. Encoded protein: CASSSGRGGNQPQHF.

CDR3 DNA: TGTGCCACCCAGTTTCAGGGGGAAAAACTGTTTTTT. It encodes CATQFQGEKLFF. This sequence joins TRBV28 and TRBJ1-4; TRBD1 is a possible D gene (6 bases). The V gene's germline CDR1 is MDHEN and CDR2 SYDVKM. The CDR3 is 12 residues long. Trimming left V 10 bases short and J 8 bases short, with 14 bases between.

CDR3 loop: CASSEQAYTEAFF. CDR3 coding DNA: TGTGCCAGCAGTGAACAGGCTTACACTGAAGCTTTCTTT. This chain links TRBV2 with TRBJ1-1; unclear D gene. Germline V CDR1 and CDR2: SNHLY, FYNNEI. V was clipped by 2 bases and J by 3 bases, with 7 bases between them. This CDR3 spans 13 amino acids.

Written as DNA, the CDR3 is TGTGCCAGCAGCTTATGGGGACTAGATTCAGATACGCAGTATTTT. It encodes CASSLWGLDSDTQYF. V usage is TRBV7-2 and J usage is TRBJ2-3; 8 nucleotides line up with TRBD2. There are 15 residues in the CDR3. Trimming cost V 2 bases and J 4 bases; bases outside gene matches: 5. Per germline, CDR1 SGHTA and CDR2 FQGNSA.

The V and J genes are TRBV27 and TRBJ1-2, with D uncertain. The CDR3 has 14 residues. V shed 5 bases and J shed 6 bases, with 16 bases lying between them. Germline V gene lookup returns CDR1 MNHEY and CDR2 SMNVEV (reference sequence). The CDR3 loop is CASSTRTGIDGYTF. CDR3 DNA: TGTGCCAGCAGTACTCGAACCGGCATCGATGGCTACACCTTC.

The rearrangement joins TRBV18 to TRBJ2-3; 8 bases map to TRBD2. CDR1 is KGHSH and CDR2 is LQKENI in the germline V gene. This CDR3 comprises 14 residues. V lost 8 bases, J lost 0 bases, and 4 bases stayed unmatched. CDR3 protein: CASLPSGSTDTQYF. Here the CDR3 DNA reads TGTGCCAGCCTACCTAGCGGGAGCACAGATACGCAGTATTTT.

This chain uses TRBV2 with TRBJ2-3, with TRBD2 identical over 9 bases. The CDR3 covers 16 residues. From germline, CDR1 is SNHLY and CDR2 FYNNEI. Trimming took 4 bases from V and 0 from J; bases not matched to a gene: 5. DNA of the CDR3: TGTGCCAGCAGTGGGTTAGCGGGGGTGAGCACAGATACGCAGTATTTT. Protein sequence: CASSGLAGVSTDTQYF. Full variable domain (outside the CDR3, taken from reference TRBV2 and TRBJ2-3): EPEVTQTPSHQVTQMGQEVILRCVPISNHLYFYWYRQILGQKVEFLVSFYNNEISEKSEIFDDQFSVERPDGSNFTLKIRSTKLEDSAMYFCASSGLAGVSTDTQYFGPGTRLTVL.

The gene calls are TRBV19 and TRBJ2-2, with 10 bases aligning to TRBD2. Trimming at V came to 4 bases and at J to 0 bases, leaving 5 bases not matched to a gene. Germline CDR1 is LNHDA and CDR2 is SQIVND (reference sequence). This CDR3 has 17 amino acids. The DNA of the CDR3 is TGTGCCAGTAGTAACCTAGCGGGGGCCTCGAACACCGGGGAGCTGTTTTTT. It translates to CASSNLAGASNTGELFF.

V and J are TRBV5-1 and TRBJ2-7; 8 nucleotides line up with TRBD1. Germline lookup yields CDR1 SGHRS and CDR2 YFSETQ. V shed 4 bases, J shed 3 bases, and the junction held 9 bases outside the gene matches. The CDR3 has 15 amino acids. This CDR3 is CASSIQGTGDYEQYF. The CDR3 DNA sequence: TGCGCCAGCAGCATCCAGGGGACAGGTGACTACGAGCAGTACTTC.

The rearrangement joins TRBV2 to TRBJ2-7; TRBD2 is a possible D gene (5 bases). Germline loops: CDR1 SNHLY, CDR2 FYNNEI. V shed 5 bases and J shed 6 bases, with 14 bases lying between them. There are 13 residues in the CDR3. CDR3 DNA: TGTGCCAGCAGTAACGAAGGAGGTGGCGAGCAGTACTTC. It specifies CASSNEGGGEQYF.

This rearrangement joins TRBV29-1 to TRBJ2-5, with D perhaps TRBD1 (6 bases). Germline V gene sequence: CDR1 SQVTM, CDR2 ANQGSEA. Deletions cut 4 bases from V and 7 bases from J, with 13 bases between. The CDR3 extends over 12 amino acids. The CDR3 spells CSVVGTPRTQYF. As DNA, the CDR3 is TGCAGCGTTGTCGGGACACCTAGGACCCAGTACTTC.

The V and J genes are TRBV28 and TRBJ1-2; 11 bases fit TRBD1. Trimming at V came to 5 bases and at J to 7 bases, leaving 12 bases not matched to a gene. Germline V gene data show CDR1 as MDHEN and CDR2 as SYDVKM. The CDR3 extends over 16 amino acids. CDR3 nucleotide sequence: TGTGCCAGCAGTCTTCAAATAGGACAGGGGGCGCCTGGCTACACCTTC. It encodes CASSLQIGQGAPGYTF.

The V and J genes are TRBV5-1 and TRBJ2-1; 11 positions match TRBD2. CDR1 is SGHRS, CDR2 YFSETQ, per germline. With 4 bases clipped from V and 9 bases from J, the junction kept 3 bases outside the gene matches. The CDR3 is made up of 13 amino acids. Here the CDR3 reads CASSLTSGTEQFF. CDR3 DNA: TGCGCCAGCAGCCTGACTAGCGGGACTGAGCAGTTCTTC. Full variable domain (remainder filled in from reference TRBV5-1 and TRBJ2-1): KAGVTQTPRYLIKTRGQQVTLSCSPISGHRSVSWYQQTPGQGLQFLFEYFSETQRNKGNFPGRFSGRQFSNSRSEMNVSTLELGDSALYLCASSLTSGTEQFFGPGTRLTVL.

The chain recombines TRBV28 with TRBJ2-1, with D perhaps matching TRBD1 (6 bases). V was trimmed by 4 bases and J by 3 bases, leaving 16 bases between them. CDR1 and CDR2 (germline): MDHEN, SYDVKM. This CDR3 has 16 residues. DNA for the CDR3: TGTGCCAGCAGTTCCCCGGATTTCAGGGGCTACAATGAGCAGTTCTTC. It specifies CASSSPDFRGYNEQFF.